Given below is one T cell receptor beta chain in context. No antigen is known for it. PCR amplification relied on 60 Vbeta primers (plus 13 Jbeta primers). Measured with immunoSEQ multiplex PCR; TCRdb has only the in-frame clones, and not every one. The sample holds about 140,000 clones, over 75% seen once. The junction had 5 bases not matched to a gene; V was cut back by 5 bases and J by 7 bases. In germline, CDR1 is SNHLY, CDR2 FYNNEI. This CDR3 is 14 amino acids long. The sample belongs to a study of cytomegalovirus exposure and HLA in healthy donors. Points from the study as a whole: Later genetic work tied a missense DCLRE1C variant to beta-chain V and J trimming. The classifier reportedly diagnosed cytomegalovirus status with high specificity and sensitivity. Later examination showed HLA-associated TCR beta chains had greater clonal expansion than equally common others.

The chain is built from TRBV2 and TRBJ1-6; 7 bases agree with TRBD1. The TCR sequence derives from a man aged 25-45 years in good health and CMV-seronegative. Sequencing was done on a sample of PBMCs. CDR3 bases: TGTGCCAGCAGTACGGGACAGTTGAATTCACCCCTCCACTTT. It encodes CASSTGQLNSPLHF.